A selection of T cell receptor beta chains follows, all from one sample in a study of identical twins. TCRdb re-called the 5' RACE reads through MiXCR, storing one row per CDR3 protein. The repertoire holds roughly 250,000 distinct CDR3 sequences, with over 11% as singletons. Source material: memory (CD45RO+) T cells sorted from blood. The source is a woman between 18 and 29 years old in good health. Both conserved end residues are part of each CDR3. Each record gives: V gene, J gene, CDR3 protein.

TRBV5-1	TRBJ2-3	CASSRGLAASTDTQYF
TRBV3-1	TRBJ2-2	CASSQQVNTGELFF
TRBV6-1	TRBJ2-3	CASTSGQGAIDTQYF
TRBV20-1	TRBJ2-2	CSARDPGRGGTGELFF
TRBV6-4	TRBJ1-6	CASSDRDNSPLHF
TRBV29-1	TRBJ2-5	CSVSRTDQETQYF
TRBV19	TRBJ1-5	CATKDRTIGNQPQHF
TRBV12-3/TRBV12-4	TRBJ2-2	CATGTSGTNTGELFF
TRBV6-2/TRBV6-3	TRBJ2-7	CASREDRISYEQYF
TRBV19	TRBJ2-2	CASSREVTNTGELFF
TRBV20-1	TRBJ1-1	CSATPPDVNTEAFF
TRBV18	TRBJ2-7	CASSPPGQGRIYEQYF
TRBV5-6	TRBJ2-3	CATTSGYSTDTQYF
TRBV7-9	TRBJ2-2	CASSLLATNTGELFF
TRBV29-1	TRBJ1-4	CSVEARGPNEKLFF
TRBV24-1	TRBJ1-2	CATSDHRSNYGYTF
TRBV29-1	TRBJ2-1	CSVEESRAGVSMNEQFF
TRBV3-1	TRBJ1-1	CASSLPSRNTEAFF
TRBV6-5	TRBJ2-2	CASSLRHLGSTGELFF
TRBV10-3	TRBJ1-2	CAISDKGSVSYTF
TRBV5-1	TRBJ1-1	CASSSFGMNTEAFF
TRBV5-1	TRBJ2-3	CASSLFGGNTQYF
TRBV7-5	TRBJ2-1	CISVSEAYPRSGRGNEQFF
TRBV6-1	TRBJ1-1	CASWKQANTEAFF
TRBV2	TRBJ2-1	CASSVLSVQFF
TRBV6-1	TRBJ2-3	CASSEAAPRSTDTQYF
TRBV20-1	TRBJ2-6	CSASERAGSGANVLTF
TRBV10-3	TRBJ2-6	CAISGSGSGANVLTF